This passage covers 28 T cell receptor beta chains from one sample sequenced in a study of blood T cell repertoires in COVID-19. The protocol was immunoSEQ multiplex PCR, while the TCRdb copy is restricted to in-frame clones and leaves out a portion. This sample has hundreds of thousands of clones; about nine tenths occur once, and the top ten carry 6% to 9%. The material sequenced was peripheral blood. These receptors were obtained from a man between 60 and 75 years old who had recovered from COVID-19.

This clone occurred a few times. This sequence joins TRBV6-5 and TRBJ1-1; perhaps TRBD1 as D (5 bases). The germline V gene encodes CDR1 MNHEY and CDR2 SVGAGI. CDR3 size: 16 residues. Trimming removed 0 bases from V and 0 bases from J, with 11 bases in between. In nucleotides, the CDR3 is TGTGCCAGCAGTTACTCGGGGGGACGGATGAACACTGAAGCTTTCTTT. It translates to CASSYSGGRMNTEAFF.

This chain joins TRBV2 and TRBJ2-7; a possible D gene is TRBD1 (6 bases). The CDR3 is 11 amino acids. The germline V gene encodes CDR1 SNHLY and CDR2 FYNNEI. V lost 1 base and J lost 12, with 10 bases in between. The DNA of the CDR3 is TGTGCCAGCAGTGAAGTTGGACAGCGGTACTTC. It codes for CASSEVGQRYF. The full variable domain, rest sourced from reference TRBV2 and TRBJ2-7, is EPEVTQTPSHQVTQMGQEVILRCVPISNHLYFYWYRQILGQKVEFLVSFYNNEISEKSEIFDDQFSVERPDGSNFTLKIRSTKLEDSAMYFCASSEVGQRYFGPGTRLTVT.

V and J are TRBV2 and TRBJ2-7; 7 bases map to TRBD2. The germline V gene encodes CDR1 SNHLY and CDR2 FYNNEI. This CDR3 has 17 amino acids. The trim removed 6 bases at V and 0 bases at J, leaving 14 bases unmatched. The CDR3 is CASSQARGGRSSYEQYF. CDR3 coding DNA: TGTGCCAGCAGCCAAGCCCGGGGAGGGAGAAGCTCCTACGAGCAGTACTTC.

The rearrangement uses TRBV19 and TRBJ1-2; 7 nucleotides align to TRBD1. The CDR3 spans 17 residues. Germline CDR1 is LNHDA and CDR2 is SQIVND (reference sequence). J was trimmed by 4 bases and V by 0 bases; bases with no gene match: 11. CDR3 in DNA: TGTGCCAGTAGTATAGATTTTGTCCGACAGGGAGGCTATGGCTACACCTTC. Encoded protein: CASSIDFVRQGGYGYTF.

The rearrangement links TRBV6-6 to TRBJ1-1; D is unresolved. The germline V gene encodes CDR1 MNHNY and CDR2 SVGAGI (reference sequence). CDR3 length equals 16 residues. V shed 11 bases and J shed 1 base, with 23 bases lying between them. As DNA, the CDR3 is TGTGCCGCGACGTCACGACCGCCTCTAGGGAACACTGAAGCTTTCTTT. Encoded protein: CAATSRPPLGNTEAFF.

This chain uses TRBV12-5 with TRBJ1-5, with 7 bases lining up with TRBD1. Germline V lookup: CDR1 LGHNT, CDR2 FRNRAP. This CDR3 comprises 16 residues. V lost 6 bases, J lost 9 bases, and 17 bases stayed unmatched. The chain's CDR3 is CASGPNVDRVGSPQHF. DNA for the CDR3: TGTGCTAGTGGACCCAACGTCGACAGGGTGGGATCGCCCCAGCATTTT.

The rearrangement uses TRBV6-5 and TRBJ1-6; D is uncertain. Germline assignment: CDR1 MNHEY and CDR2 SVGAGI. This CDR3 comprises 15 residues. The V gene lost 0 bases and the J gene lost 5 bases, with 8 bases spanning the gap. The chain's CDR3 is CASSYSPRHNSPLHF. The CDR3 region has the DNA TGTGCCAGCAGTTACTCGCCTAGGCATAATTCACCCCTCCACTTT.

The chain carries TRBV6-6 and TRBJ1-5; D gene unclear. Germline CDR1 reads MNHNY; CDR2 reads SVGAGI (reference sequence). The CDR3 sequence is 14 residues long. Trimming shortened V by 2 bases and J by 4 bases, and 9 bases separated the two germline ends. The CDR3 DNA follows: TGTGCCAGCAGTTACGGGTACGGGAATCAGCCCCAGCATTTT. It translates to CASSYGYGNQPQHF.

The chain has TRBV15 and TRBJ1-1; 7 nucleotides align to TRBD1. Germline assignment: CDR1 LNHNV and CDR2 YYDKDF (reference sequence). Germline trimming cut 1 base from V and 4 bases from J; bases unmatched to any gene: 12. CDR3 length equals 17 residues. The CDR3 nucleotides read TGTGCCACCAGCAGAGGTCCGGCAGGGGGTTTGGGCACTGAAGCTTTCTTT. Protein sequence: CATSRGPAGGLGTEAFF.

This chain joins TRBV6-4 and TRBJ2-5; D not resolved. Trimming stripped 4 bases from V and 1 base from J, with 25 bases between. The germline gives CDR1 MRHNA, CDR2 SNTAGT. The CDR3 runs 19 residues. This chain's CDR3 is CASSVKILFLHHGQETQYF. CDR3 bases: TGTGCCAGCAGTGTTAAAATTTTGTTCCTTCACCACGGCCAAGAGACCCAGTACTTC.

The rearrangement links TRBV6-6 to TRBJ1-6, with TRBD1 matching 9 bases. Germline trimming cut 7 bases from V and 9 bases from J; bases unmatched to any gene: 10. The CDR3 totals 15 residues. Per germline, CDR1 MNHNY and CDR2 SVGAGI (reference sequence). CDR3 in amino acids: CASTTDRGGRSPLHF. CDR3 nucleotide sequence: TGTGCCAGCACGACGGACAGGGGAGGCCGTTCACCCCTCCACTTT.

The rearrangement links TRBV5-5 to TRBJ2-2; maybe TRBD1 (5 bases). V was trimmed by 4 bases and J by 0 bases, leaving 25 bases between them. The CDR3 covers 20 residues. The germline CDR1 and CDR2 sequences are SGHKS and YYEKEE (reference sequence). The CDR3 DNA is TGTGCCAGCAGCCTGGGCAGGGTCTTAGACTCACTCGCGAACACCGGGGAGCTGTTTTTT. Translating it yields CASSLGRVLDSLANTGELFF.

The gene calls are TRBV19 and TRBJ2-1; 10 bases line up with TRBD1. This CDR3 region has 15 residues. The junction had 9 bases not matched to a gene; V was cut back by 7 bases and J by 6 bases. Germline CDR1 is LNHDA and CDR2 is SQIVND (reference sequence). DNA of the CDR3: TGTGCCAGTATCAGGAGACAGGGGGCTTTCAATGAGCAGTTCTTC. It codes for CASIRRQGAFNEQFF. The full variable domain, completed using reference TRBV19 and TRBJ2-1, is DGGITQSPKYLFRKEGQNVTLSCEQNLNHDAMYWYRQDPGQGLRLIYYSQIVNDFQKGDIAEGYSVSREKKESFPLTVTSAQKNPTAFYLCASIRRQGAFNEQFFGPGTRLTVL.

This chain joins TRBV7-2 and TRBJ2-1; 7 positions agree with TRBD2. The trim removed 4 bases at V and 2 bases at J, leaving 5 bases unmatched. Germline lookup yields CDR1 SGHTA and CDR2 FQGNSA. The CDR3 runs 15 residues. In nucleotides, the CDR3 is TGTGCCAGCAGCTCCCCCGGGACTACCTACAATGAGCAGTTCTTC. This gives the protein CASSSPGTTYNEQFF.

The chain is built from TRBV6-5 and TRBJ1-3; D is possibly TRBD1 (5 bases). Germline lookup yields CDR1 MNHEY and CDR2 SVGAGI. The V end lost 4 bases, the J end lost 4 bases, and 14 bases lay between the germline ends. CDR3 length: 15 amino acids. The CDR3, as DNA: TGTGCCAGCAGTTCCAGGACACCGCGCGGAAACACCATATATTTT. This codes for CASSSRTPRGNTIYF.

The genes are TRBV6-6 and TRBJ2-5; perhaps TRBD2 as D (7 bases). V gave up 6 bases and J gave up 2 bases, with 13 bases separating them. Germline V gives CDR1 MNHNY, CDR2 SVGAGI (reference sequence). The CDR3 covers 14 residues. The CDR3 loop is CASSRGGSQETQYF. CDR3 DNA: TGTGCCAGCAGCCGCGGGGGCAGTCAAGAGACCCAGTACTTC.

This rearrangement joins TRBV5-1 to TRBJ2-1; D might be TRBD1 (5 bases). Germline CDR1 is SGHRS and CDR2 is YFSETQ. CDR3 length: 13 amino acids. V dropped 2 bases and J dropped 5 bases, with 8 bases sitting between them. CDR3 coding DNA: TGCGCCAGCAGCTTCCAGGGAAACAATGAGCAGTTCTTC. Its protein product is CASSFQGNNEQFF. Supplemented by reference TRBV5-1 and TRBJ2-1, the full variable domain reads KAGVTQTPRYLIKTRGQQVTLSCSPISGHRSVSWYQQTPGQGLQFLFEYFSETQRNKGNFPGRFSGRQFSNSRSEMNVSTLELGDSALYLCASSFQGNNEQFFGPGTRLTVL.

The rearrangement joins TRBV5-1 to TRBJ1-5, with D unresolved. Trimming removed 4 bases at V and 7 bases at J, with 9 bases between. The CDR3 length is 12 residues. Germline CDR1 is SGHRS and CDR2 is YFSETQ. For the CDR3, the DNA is TGCGCCAGCAGCCCTACGGGGCAGCCCCAGCATTTT. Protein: CASSPTGQPQHF.

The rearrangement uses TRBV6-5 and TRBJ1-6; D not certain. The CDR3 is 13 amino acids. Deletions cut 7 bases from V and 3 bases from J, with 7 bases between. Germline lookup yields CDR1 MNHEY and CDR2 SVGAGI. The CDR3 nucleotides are TGTGCCAGCACCCGGGACTATAATTCACCCCTCCACTTT. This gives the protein CASTRDYNSPLHF.

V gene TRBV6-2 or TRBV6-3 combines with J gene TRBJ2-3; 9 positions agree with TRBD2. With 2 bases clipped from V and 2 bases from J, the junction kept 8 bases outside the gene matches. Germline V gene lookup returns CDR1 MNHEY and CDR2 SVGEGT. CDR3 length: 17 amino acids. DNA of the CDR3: TGTGCCAGCAGTTACCGTATAGCGGGGGTGTTCACAGATACGCAGTATTTT. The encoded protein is CASSYRIAGVFTDTQYF.

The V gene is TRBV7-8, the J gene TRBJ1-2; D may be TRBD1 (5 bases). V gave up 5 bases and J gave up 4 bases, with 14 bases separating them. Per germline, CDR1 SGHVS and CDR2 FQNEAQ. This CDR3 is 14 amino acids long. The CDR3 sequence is CASSTRQLSYGYTF. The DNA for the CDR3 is TGTGCCAGCAGCACCAGACAGCTGAGCTATGGCTACACCTTC.

The CDR3 coding sequence is TGTGCCAGCGGCTGGCGGCGGGATATTACTGAAGCTTTCTTT. Translated: CASGWRRDITEAFF. This chain uses TRBV6-5 with TRBJ1-1, with D hard to call. This CDR3 is 14 amino acids long. V lost 8 bases to trimming and J lost 5 bases, with 18 bases between them. CDR1 MNHEY and CDR2 SVGAGI come from the germline V gene.

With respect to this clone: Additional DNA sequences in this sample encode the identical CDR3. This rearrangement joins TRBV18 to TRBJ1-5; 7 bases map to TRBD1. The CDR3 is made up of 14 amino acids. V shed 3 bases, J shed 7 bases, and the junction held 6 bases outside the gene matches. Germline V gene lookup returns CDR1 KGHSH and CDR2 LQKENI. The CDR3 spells CASSPTGVLQPQHF. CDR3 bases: TGTGCCAGCTCACCCACAGGGGTCCTCCAGCCCCAGCATTTT.

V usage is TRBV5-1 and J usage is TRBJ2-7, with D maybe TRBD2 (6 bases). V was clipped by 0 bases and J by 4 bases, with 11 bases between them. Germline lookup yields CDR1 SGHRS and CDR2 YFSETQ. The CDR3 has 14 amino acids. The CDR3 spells CASSLVQGGYEQYF. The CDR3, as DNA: TGCGCCAGCAGCTTGGTCCAGGGAGGTTACGAGCAGTACTTC.

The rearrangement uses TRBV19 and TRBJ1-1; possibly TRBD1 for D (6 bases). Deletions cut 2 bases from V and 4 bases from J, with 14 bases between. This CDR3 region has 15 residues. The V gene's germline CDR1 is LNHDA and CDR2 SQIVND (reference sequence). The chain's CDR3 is CASSIYQGRGTEAFF. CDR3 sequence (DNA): TGTGCCAGTAGTATATACCAGGGGAGGGGCACTGAAGCTTTCTTT.

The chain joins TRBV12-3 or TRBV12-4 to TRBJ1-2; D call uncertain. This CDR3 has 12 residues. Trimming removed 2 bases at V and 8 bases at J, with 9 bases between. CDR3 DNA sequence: TGTGCCAGCAGTTTAACTGCGGTAGGCTACACCTTC. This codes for CASSLTAVGYTF.

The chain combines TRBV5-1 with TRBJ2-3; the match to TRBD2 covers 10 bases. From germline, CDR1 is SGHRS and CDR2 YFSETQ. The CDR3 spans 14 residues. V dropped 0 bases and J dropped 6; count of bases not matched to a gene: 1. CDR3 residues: CASSLASGGDTQYF. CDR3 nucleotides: TGCGCCAGCAGCTTGGCTAGCGGGGGTGATACGCAGTATTTT.

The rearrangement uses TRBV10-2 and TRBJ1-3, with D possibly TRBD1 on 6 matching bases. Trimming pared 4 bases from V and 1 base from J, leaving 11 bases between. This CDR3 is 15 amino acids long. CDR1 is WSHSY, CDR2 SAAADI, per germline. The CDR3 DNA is TGCGCCAGCAGTGGCAAAGGGGGTTCTGGAAACACCATATATTTT. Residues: CASSGKGGSGNTIYF.